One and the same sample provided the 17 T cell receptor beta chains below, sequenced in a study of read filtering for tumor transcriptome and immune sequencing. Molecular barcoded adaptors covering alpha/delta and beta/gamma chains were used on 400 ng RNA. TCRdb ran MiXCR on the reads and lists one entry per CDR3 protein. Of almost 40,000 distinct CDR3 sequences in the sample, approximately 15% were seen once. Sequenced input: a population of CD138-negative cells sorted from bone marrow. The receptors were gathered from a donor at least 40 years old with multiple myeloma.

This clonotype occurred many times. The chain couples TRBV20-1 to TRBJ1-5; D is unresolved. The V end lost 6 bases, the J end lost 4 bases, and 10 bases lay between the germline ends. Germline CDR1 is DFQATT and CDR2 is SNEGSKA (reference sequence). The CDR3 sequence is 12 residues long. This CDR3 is CSAFPMNQPQHF. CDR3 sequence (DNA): TGCAGTGCCTTTCCGATGAATCAGCCCCAGCATTTT.

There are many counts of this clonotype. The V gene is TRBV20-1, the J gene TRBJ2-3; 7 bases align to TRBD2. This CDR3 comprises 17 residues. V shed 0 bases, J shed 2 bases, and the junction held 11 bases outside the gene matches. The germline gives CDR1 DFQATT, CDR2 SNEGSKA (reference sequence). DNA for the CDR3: TGCAGTGCTAGAGATCCTCGGGCTAGCGGTGCCACAGATACGCAGTATTTT. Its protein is CSARDPRASGATDTQYF.

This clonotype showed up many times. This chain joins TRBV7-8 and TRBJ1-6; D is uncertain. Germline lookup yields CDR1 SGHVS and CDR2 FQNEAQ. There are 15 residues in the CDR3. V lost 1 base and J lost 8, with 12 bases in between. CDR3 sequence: CASSLGFRIDSPLHF. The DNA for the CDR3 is TGTGCCAGCAGCTTAGGTTTCAGGATAGATTCACCCCTCCACTTT.

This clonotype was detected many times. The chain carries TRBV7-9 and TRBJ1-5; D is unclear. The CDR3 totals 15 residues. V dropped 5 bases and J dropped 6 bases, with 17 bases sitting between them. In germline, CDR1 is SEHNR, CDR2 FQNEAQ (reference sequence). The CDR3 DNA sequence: TGTGCCAGCAGCGAAGTGACGGAAGATCGTCAGCCCCAGCATTTT. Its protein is CASSEVTEDRQPQHF.

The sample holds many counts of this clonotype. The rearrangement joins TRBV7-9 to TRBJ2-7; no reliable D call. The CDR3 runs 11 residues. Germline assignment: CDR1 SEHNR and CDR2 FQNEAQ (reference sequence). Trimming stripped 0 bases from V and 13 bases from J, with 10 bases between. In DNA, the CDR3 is TGTGCCAGCAGCTTAGCGGGCAGAATATACTTC. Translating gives CASSLAGRIYF. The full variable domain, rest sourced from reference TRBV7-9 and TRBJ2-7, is DTGVSQNPRHKITKRGQNVTFRCDPISEHNRLYWYRQTLGQGPEFLTYFQNEAQLEKSRLLSDRFSAERPKGSFSTLEIQRTEQGDSAMYLCASSLAGRIYFGPGTRLTVT.

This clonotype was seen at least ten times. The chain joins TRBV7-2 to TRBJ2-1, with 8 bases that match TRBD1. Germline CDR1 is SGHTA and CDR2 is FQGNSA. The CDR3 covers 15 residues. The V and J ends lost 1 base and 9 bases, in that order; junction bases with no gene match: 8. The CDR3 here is CASSLGGQVKREQFF. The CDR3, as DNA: TGTGCCAGCAGCTTAGGGGGACAGGTAAAACGTGAGCAGTTCTTC. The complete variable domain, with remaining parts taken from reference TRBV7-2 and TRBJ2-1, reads GAGVSQSPSNKVTEKGKDVELRCDPISGHTALYWYRQSLGQGLEFLIYFQGNSAPDKSGLPSDRFSAERTGGSVSTLTIQRTQQEDSAVYLCASSLGGQVKREQFFGPGTRLTVL.

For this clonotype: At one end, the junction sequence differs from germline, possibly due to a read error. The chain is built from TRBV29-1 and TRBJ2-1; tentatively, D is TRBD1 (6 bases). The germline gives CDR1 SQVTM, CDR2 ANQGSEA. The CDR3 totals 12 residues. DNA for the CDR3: TGCAGCTTTCAGGAACCAGGGGTCCCTGGAGGTTTC. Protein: CSFQEPGVPGGF.

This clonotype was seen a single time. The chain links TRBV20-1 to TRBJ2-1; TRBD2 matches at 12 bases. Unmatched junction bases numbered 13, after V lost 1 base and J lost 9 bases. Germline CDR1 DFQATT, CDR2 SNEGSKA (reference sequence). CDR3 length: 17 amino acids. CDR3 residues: CSARGRTSGKGLSEQFF. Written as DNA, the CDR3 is TGCAGTGCTAGAGGCAGGACTAGCGGGAAGGGATTGAGTGAGCAGTTCTTC.

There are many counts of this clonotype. The CDR3 nucleotides are TGTGCCAGCGGCGGGACAACTAAACCAGATACGCAGTATTTT. Protein sequence: CASGGTTKPDTQYF. The chain employs TRBV6-6 and TRBJ2-3, with D tentatively TRBD1 or TRBD2 (6 bases each). The ends were cut back, 8 bases at V and 4 bases at J, with 16 bases in the middle. The V gene's germline CDR1 is MNHNY and CDR2 SVGAGI (reference sequence). This CDR3 comprises 14 residues.

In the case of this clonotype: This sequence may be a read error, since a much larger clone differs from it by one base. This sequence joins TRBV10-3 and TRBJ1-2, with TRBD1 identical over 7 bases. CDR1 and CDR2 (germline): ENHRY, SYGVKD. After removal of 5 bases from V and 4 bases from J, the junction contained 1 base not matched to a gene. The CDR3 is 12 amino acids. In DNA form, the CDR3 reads TGTGCCATCAGTAGGGACAGCTATGGCTACACCTTC. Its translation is CAISRDSYGYTF.

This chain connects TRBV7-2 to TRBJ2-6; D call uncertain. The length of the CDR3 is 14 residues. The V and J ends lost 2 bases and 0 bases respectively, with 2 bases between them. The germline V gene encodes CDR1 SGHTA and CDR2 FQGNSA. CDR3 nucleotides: TGTGCCAGCAGCTTATTCTCTGGGGCCAACGTCCTGACTTTC. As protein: CASSLFSGANVLTF. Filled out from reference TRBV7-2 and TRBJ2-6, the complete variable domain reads GAGVSQSPSNKVTEKGKDVELRCDPISGHTALYWYRQSLGQGLEFLIYFQGNSAPDKSGLPSDRFSAERTGGSVSTLTIQRTQQEDSAVYLCASSLFSGANVLTFGAGSRLTVL.

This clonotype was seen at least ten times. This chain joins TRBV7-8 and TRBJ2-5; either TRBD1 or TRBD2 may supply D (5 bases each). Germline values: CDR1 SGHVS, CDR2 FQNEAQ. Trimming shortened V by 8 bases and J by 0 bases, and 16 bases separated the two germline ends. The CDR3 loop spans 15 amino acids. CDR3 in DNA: TGTGCCAGCGACTATTGGGGGAGCAACCAAGAGACCCAGTACTTC. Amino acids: CASDYWGSNQETQYF.

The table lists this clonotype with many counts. The chain's CDR3 is CASSPASPFGTDTQYF. CDR3 sequence (DNA): TGTGCCAGCTCACCAGCTAGCCCTTTCGGCACAGATACGCAGTATTTT. The V and J genes are TRBV18 and TRBJ2-3; TRBD2 might be the D (5 bases). CDR1 KGHSH and CDR2 LQKENI come from the germline V gene. The V and J ends lost 2 bases and 1 base respectively, with 13 bases between them. CDR3 length equals 16 residues. Full variable domain (rest looked up from reference TRBV18 and TRBJ2-3): NAGVMQNPRHLVRRRGQEARLRCSPMKGHSHVYWYRQLPEEGLKFMVYLQKENIIDESGMPKERFSAEFPKEGPSILRIQQVVRGDSAAYFCASSPASPFGTDTQYFGPGTRLTVL.

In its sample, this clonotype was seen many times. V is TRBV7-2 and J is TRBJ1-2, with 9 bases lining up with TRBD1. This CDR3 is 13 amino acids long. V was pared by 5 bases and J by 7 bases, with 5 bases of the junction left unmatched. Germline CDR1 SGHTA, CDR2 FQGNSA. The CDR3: CASSPRTGVGYTF. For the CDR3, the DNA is TGTGCCAGCAGCCCTAGGACAGGGGTTGGCTACACCTTC.

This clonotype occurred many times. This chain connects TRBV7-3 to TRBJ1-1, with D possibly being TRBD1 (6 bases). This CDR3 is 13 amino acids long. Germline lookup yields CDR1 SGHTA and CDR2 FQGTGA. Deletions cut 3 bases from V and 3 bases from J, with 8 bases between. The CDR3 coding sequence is TGTGCCAGCAGCTTTGCAGGGGACACTGAAGCTTTCTTT. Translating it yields CASSFAGDTEAFF. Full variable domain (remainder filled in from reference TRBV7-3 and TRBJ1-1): GAGVSQTPSNKVTEKGKYVELRCDPISGHTALYWYRQSLGQGPEFLIYFQGTGAADDSGLPNDRFFAVRPEGSVSTLKIQRTERGDSAVYLCASSFAGDTEAFFGQGTRLTVV.

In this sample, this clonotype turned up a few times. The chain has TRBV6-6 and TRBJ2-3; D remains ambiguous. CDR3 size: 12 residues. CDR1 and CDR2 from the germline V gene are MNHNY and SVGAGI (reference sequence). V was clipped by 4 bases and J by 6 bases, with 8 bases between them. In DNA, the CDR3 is TGTGCCAGCAGTTGGGATTCGGATACGCAGTATTTT. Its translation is CASSWDSDTQYF.

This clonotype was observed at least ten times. Written as DNA, the CDR3 is TGTGCCAGCAGCTTGGGAGCCTTCACAGATACGCAGTATTTT. Amino acid sequence: CASSLGAFTDTQYF. The chain couples TRBV5-6 to TRBJ2-3; no definite D call. This CDR3 is 14 amino acids long. CDR1 is SGHDT, CDR2 YYEEEE, per germline. Trimming pared 0 bases from V and 2 bases from J, leaving 7 bases between.